Below, one T cell receptor beta chain is given with its context. Original handling: For nucleated cells, counts were estimated from reference gene primer amplification. Only in-frame clones appear in the TCRdb table, and some are missing; sequencing was by immunoSEQ multiplex PCR. The V and J calls and the clone size are those of that table, but D and trimming were determined from the DNA. The sample carries some 70,000 clones, approximately 80% recorded once. This record comes from a study of blood T cell repertoires in COVID-19. The overall study: There were acute and convalescent COVID-19 samples, and they came from the United States, Italy and Spain. Sources were T cells, B-cell-depleted T cells, or PBMCs; the material itself was cDNA or gDNA.

V gave up 3 bases and J gave up 7 bases, with 23 bases separating them. Germline CDR1 SGHKS, CDR2 YYEKEE (reference sequence). The CDR3 consists of 17 residues. The chain employs TRBV5-5 and TRBJ1-5; possible D gene TRBD1, 6 bases. This clonotype was sampled from a human donor in a cohort sampled during active COVID-19. Sequencing input: peripheral blood. CDR3 region: CASSSQDQPGGGQPQHF. DNA of the CDR3: TGTGCCAGCAGCTCCCAAGATCAACCGGGTGGGGGCCAGCCCCAGCATTTT. The full variable domain, with the rest looked up from reference TRBV5-5 and TRBJ1-5, is DAGVTQSPTHLIKTRGQQVTLRCSPISGHKSVSWYQQVLGQGPQFIFQYYEKEERGRGNFPDRFSARQFPNYSSELNVNALLLGDSALYLCASSSQDQPGGGQPQHFGDGTRLSIL.